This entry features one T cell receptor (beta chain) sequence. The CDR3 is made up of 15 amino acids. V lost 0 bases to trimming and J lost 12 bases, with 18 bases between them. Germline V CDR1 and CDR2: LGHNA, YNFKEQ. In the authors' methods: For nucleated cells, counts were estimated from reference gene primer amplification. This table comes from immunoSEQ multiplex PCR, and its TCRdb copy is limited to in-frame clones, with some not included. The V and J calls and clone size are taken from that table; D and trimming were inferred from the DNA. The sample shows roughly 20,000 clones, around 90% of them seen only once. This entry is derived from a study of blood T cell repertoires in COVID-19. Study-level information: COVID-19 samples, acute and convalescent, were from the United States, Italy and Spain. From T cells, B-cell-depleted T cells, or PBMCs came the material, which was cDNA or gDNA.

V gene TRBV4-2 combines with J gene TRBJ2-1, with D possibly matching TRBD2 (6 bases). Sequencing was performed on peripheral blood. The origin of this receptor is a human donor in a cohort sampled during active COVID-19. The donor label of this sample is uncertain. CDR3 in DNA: TGTGCCAGCAGCCAAGATGGGGCTAGCGCTCCAGGGCAGTTCTTC. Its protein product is CASSQDGASAPGQFF.